This T cell receptor (beta chain) came from a study of T-cell memory formation after mild COVID-19. Across the whole study: TCR clusters were mostly confined to one donor each.

TCR alpha and TCR beta cDNA libraries carrying sample barcodes and UMIs came from 5'RACE with constant-segment primers. MiXCR, run by TCRdb on the 5' RACE reads, gives a single entry per CDR3 protein. The sample records about 210,000 distinct CDR3 sequences, about 10% being singletons. This CDR3 contains 13 residues. Germline CDR1 is SGHTA and CDR2 is FQGNSA. With 7 bases removed from V and 5 bases from J, the gap between germline ends came to 11 bases. Overall study results and limits: The pre-infection memory compartment contained some responding clones, suggesting cross-reactive memory joined.

This clonotype occurred many times. Its antigen is not known. The chain couples TRBV7-2 to TRBJ2-2, with D tentatively TRBD1 (5 bases). This receptor was identified in a man between 18 and 35 years old who had mild COVID-19 (a few samples of this study predate the infection). Cell type and time point are not known. The sample was PBMCs or a T cell subset sorted from them (not recorded which). In DNA, the CDR3 is TGTGCCAGCAACTACCAGGGAACCGGGGAGCTGTTTTTT. Encoded protein: CASNYQGTGELFF.